The rows below give T cell receptor beta chains drawn from one sample of a study of blood T cell repertoires in COVID-19. Libraries were prepared by immunoSEQ multiplex PCR; TCRdb keeps only in-frame clonotypes and omits some of them. The sample lists around 24,000 clones; 85% to 90% were seen once. Sequencing was done on a sample of peripheral blood. The receptors were sampled from a man aged 70 or older with COVID-19, enrolled during active disease. Each CDR3 is given with its conserved first and last residue. D genes are given only for firm matches. The size of a clone is reported for some rows only, either as once, few or many, or as a class for expanded clones.

D gene: TRBD2
clone size: NA
V gene: TRBV6-5
J gene: TRBJ2-1
CDR3 protein: CASTHGGVRPNEQFF
CDR3 DNA: TGTGCCAGCACCCACGGGGGGGTCAGGCCCAATGAGCAGTTCTTC

D gene: NA
clone size: NA
V gene: TRBV2
J gene: TRBJ1-5
CDR3 protein: CASSVRGPLDQPQHF
CDR3 DNA: TGTGCCAGCAGTGTTAGAGGGCCATTGGATCAGCCCCAGCATTTT

D gene: NA
clone size: NA
V gene: TRBV6-6
J gene: TRBJ1-3
CDR3 protein: CASRREGNTIYF
CDR3 DNA: TGTGCCAGCAGGAGGGAGGGAAACACCATATATTTT

D gene: NA
clone size: NA
V gene: TRBV15
J gene: TRBJ2-5
CDR3 protein: CATSRQQGGRSETQYF
CDR3 DNA: TGTGCCACCAGCAGACAACAGGGTGGTAGGTCAGAGACCCAGTACTTC

D gene: NA
clone size: NA
V gene: TRBV19
J gene: TRBJ2-3
CDR3 protein: CASSTQGRTDTQYF
CDR3 DNA: TGTGCCAGTAGTACCCAGGGTAGGACAGATACGCAGTATTTT

D gene: NA
clone size: NA
V gene: TRBV3-1/TRBV3-2
J gene: TRBJ2-5
CDR3 protein: CASSLSLQETQYF
CDR3 DNA: TGTGCCAGCAGCCTCTCCCTTCAAGAGACCCAGTACTTC

D gene: NA
clone size: few
V gene: TRBV2
J gene: TRBJ1-6
CDR3 protein: CASRGSSYNSPLHF
CDR3 DNA: TGTGCCAGCAGAGGGAGCTCCTATAATTCACCCCTCCACTTT

D gene: NA
clone size: NA
V gene: TRBV5-1
J gene: TRBJ2-7
CDR3 protein: CASSLPSYEQYF
CDR3 DNA: TGCGCCAGCAGCTTGCCTTCCTACGAGCAGTACTTC

D gene: NA
clone size: NA
V gene: TRBV6-6
J gene: TRBJ1-2
CDR3 protein: CASSAKGDYTF
CDR3 DNA: TGTGCCAGCAGCGCGAAGGGAGACTACACCTTC

D gene: NA
clone size: NA
V gene: TRBV12-5
J gene: TRBJ1-1
CDR3 protein: CASGLPTWGDHEAFF
CDR3 DNA: TGTGCTAGTGGTTTGCCGACATGGGGAGATCACGAAGCTTTCTTT

D gene: TRBD2
clone size: NA
V gene: TRBV7-9
J gene: TRBJ2-1
CDR3 protein: CASSYLAGGYNEQFF
CDR3 DNA: TGTGCCAGCAGCTATCTAGCGGGGGGATACAATGAGCAGTTCTTC

D gene: NA
clone size: NA
V gene: TRBV5-6
J gene: TRBJ1-5
CDR3 protein: CASSSQTEQPQHF
CDR3 DNA: TGTGCCAGCAGCTCCCAGACAGAACAGCCCCAGCATTTT

D gene: TRBD1
clone size: NA
V gene: TRBV6-5
J gene: TRBJ1-1
CDR3 protein: CASNVRGRREAFF
CDR3 DNA: TGTGCCAGCAACGTCAGGGGGCGTAGAGAAGCTTTCTTT

D gene: NA
clone size: NA
V gene: TRBV3-1/TRBV3-2
J gene: TRBJ2-7
CDR3 protein: CASGDRLKQYF
CDR3 DNA: TGTGCCAGCGGCGACCGACTAAAGCAGTACTTC

D gene: TRBD1
clone size: NA
V gene: TRBV18
J gene: TRBJ1-1
CDR3 protein: CASSPDRIHMNTEAFF
CDR3 DNA: TGTGCCAGCTCACCGGACAGGATCCATATGAACACTGAAGCTTTCTTT

D gene: TRBD2
clone size: NA
V gene: TRBV7-2
J gene: TRBJ2-3
CDR3 protein: CASSLAGGGGTDTQYF
CDR3 DNA: TGTGCCAGCAGCTTAGCGGGCGGGGGTGGCACAGATACGCAGTATTTT

D gene: NA
clone size: NA
V gene: TRBV6-5
J gene: TRBJ1-2
CDR3 protein: CASKVAGPYGYTF
CDR3 DNA: TGTGCCAGCAAAGTGGCAGGGCCCTATGGCTACACCTTC

D gene: TRBD1
clone size: once
V gene: TRBV24-1
J gene: TRBJ2-2
CDR3 protein: CATRGQGATGELFF
CDR3 DNA: TGTGCCACCAGAGGACAGGGGGCTACCGGGGAGCTGTTTTTT

D gene: NA
clone size: few
V gene: TRBV5-6
J gene: TRBJ2-7
CDR3 protein: CASSLAGGRAYEQYF
CDR3 DNA: TGTGCCAGCAGCTTGGCCGGGGGAAGAGCCTACGAGCAGTACTTC

D gene: NA
clone size: NA
V gene: TRBV23-1
J gene: TRBJ1-1
CDR3 protein: CASSQSKLAGNTEAFF
CDR3 DNA: TGCGCCAGCAGTCAATCGAAGTTGGCGGGGAACACTGAAGCTTTCTTT

D gene: TRBD2
clone size: NA
V gene: TRBV5-1
J gene: TRBJ2-1
CDR3 protein: CASSWLAGVNHEQFF
CDR3 DNA: TGCGCCAGCAGCTGGTTGGCGGGGGTGAACCATGAGCAGTTCTTC

D gene: TRBD1
clone size: NA
V gene: TRBV7-9
J gene: TRBJ1-2
CDR3 protein: CASSLGQGAYGYTF
CDR3 DNA: TGTGCCAGCAGCCTAGGACAGGGGGCATATGGCTACACCTTC

D gene: TRBD1
clone size: few
V gene: TRBV14
J gene: TRBJ1-1
CDR3 protein: CASSRDRGSTEAFF
CDR3 DNA: TGTGCCAGCAGCCGGGACAGGGGATCCACTGAAGCTTTCTTT